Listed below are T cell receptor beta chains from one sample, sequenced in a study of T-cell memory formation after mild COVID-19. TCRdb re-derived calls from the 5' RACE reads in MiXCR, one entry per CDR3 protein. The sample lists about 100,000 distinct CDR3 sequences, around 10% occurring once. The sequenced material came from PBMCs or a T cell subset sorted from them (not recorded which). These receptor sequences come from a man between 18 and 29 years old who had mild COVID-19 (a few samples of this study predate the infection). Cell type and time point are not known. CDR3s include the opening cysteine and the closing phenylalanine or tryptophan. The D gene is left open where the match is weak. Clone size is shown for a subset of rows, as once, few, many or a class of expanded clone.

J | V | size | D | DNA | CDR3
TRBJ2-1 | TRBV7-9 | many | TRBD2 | TGTGCCAGCAGCTCCCACCCTATTACTAGCGGGGTTTACAATGAGCAGTTCTTC | CASSSHPITSGVYNEQFF
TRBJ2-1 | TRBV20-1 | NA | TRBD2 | TGCAGTGCTGAAGGGATAGCCAGCGGGGGGGCCTTTTTCCACAATGAGCAGTTCTTC | CSAEGIASGGAFFHNEQFF
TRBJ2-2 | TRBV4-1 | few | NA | TGCGCCAGCAGCCAAGGGACAGTTCCCGGGGAGCTGTTTTTT | CASSQGTVPGELFF
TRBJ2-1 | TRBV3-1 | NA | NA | TGTGCCAGCAGCCCCAAGTCGCGGGAGCAGTTCTTC | CASSPKSREQFF
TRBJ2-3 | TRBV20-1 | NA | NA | TGCAGTGCTAGAGATCGACTAGGGCTCACAGATACGCAGTATTTT | CSARDRLGLTDTQYF
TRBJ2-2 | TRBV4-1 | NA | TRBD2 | TGCGCCAGCAGCCAAGAACGGGTAGCGGGAGCTCCTGCGAACACCGGGGAGCTGTTTTTT | CASSQERVAGAPANTGELFF
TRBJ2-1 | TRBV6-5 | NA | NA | TGTGCCAGCATTCAGGGGGGGCAGGGGTTTCAGCGGGGTGAGCAGTTCTTC | CASIQGGQGFQRGEQFF
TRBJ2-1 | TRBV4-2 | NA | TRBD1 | TGTGCCAGCAGCCAGGGCAGGGGGAATGAGCAGTTCTTC | CASSQGRGNEQFF
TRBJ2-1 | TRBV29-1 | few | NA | TGCAGCGTTCCGTTTCTCCTAGTCGATGAGCAGTTCTTC | CSVPFLLVDEQFF
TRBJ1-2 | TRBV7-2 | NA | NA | TGTGCCAGCAGCTTAATAACACTCTACAGCTACACCTTC | CASSLITLYSYTF
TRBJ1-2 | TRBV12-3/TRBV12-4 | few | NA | TGTGCCAGCAGTTCAGGGGATAATCTCCTCTTCTATGGCTACACCTTC | CASSSGDNLLFYGYTF
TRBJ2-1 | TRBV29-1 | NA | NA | TGCAGCGTTATTGATACGAGCTCCTACAATGAGCAGTTCTTC | CSVIDTSSYNEQFF
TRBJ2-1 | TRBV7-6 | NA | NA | TGTGCCAGCAGCTTCGACTACAATGAGCAGTTCTTC | CASSFDYNEQFF
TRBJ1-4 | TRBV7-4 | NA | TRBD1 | TGTGCCAGCAGCTCGCCAACCGGGACAGGGAGTTGTACTAATGAAAAACTGTTTTTT | CASSSPTGTGSCTNEKLFF
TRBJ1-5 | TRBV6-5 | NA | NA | TGTGCCAGCAATAAACCGGATCAGCCCCAGCATTTT | CASNKPDQPQHF
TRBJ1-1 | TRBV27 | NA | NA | TGTGCCAGCAGTTTAGGGCTGGATTCCCCTGAAGCTTTCTTT | CASSLGLDSPEAFF
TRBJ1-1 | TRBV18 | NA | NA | TGTGCCAGCTCACCACGACAGAGCATGAACACTGAAGCTTTCTTT | CASSPRQSMNTEAFF
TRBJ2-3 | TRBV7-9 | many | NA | TGTGCCAGCAGCCCGCGAGACGCCCCAGATACGCAGTATTTT | CASSPRDAPDTQYF
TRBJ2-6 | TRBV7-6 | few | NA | TGTGCCAGCAGCGAGTTCGCCGGGGCCAACGTCCTGACTTTC | CASSEFAGANVLTF
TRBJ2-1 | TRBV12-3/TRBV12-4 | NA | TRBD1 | TGTGCCAGCAGTAGACAGGGGGCCCACAATGAGCAGTTCTTC | CASSRQGAHNEQFF
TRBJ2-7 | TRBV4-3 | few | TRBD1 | TGCGCCAGCAGGCTGGGGACAGGTGGGGCGTACGAGCAGTACTTC | CASRLGTGGAYEQYF
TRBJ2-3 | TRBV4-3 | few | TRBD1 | TGCGCCAGCAGCCAAGAGGGAACAGGGGTGGTAGGCACAGATACGCAGTATTTT | CASSQEGTGVVGTDTQYF
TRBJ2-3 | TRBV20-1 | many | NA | TGCAGTGCTAGAGATTTATACAGCTCGAGTGATACGCAGTATTTT | CSARDLYSSSDTQYF
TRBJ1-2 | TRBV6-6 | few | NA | TGTGCCCTGCGGGGGCAAGATGGCTACACCTTC | CALRGQDGYTF
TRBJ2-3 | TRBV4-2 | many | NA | TGTGCCAGCAGCCAAGATCGGTTCGCAGGGGCCGGCACAGATACGCAGTATTTT | CASSQDRFAGAGTDTQYF
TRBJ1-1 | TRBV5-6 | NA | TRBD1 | TGTGCCAGCAGCTCGTCAGGGGGTACTGAAGCTTTCTTT | CASSSSGGTEAFF
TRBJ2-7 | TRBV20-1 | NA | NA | TGCAGTGCTAGGTTCTTCTCCTACGAGCAGTACTTC | CSARFFSYEQYF
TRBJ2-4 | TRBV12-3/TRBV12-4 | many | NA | TGTGCCAGCAGTTTAGGGACCTGGAACATTCAGTACTTC | CASSLGTWNIQYF
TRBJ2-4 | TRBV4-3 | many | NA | TGCGCCAGCAGCCAAGGGCAGCAAAACATTCAGTACTTC | CASSQGQQNIQYF
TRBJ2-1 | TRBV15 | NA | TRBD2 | TGTGCCACCAGCAGGAGGACACCGGGACTAGCAATTGAGCAGTTCTTC | CATSRRTPGLAIEQFF
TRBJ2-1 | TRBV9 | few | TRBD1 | TGTGCCAGCAGCGACGGGACAGACTCCTACAATGAGCAGTTCTTC | CASSDGTDSYNEQFF
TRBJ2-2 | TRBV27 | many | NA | TGTGCCAGCAGCCTAGACTTGATCAGGGGATTCGGGGAGCTGTTTTTT | CASSLDLIRGFGELFF
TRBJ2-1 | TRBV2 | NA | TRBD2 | TGTGCCAGCATCCTTCTAGCGGGGGGTTACAATGAGCAGTTCTTC | CASILLAGGYNEQFF
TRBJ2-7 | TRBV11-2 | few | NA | TGTGCCAGCAGCTTAGATGACGGGGCCTACGAGCAGTACTTC | CASSLDDGAYEQYF
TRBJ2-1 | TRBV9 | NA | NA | TGTGCCAGCAGCGTACGAAGCATCGGGTCCTACAATGAGCAGTTCTTC | CASSVRSIGSYNEQFF
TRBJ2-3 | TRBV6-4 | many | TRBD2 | TGTGCCAGCAAACGGGGGGAACACACAGATACGCAGTATTTT | CASKRGEHTDTQYF
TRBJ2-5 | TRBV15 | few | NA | TGTGCCACCAGGGACTTGAGCTCCCAAGAGACCCAGTACTTC | CATRDLSSQETQYF
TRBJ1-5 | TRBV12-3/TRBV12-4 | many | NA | TGTGCCAGCAGCCTCGCCTGGGTGGGGGGCAATCAGCCCCAGCATTTT | CASSLAWVGGNQPQHF
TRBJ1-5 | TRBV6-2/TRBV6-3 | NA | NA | TGTGCCAGCAGTTACCTCACCGCTGGCAATCAGCCCCAGCATTTT | CASSYLTAGNQPQHF
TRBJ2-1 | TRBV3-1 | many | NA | TGTGCCAGCAGCCACACAGGGATAGGCTACAATGAGCAGTTCTTC | CASSHTGIGYNEQFF
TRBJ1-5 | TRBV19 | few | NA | TGTGCCAGTAGTATTTCCAGGGCCAATCAGCCCCAGCATTTT | CASSISRANQPQHF
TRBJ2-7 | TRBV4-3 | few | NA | TGCGCCAGCAGCCAAGTAACAGGGCCTTCCTACGAGCAGTACTTC | CASSQVTGPSYEQYF
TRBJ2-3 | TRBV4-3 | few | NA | TGCGCCAGCAGCCAGATGACAGGAGGCGCAGATACGCAGTATTTT | CASSQMTGGADTQYF
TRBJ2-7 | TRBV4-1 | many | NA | TGCGCCAGCAGCCAAGATTGGCCCGGGTCCTACGAGCAGTACTTC | CASSQDWPGSYEQYF
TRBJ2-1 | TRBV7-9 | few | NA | TGTGCCAGCAGCTTTCCAGGGGAACGATCCTACAATGAGCAGTTCTTC | CASSFPGERSYNEQFF